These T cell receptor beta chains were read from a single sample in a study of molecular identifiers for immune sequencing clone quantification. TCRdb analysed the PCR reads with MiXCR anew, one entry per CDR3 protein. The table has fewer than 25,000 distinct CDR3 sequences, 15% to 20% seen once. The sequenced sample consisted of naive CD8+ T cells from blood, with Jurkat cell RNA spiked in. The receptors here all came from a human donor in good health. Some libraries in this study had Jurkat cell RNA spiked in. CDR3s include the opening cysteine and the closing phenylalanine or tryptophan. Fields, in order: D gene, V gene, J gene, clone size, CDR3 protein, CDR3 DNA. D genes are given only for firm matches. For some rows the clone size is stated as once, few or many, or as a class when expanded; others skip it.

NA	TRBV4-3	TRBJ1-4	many	CASSQDWGGKLFF	TGCGCCAGCAGCCAAGATTGGGGGGGAAAACTGTTTTTT
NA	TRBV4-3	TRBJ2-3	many	CASSQAPAVGTDTQYF	TGCGCCAGCAGCCAGGCTCCCGCTGTCGGGACAGATACGCAGTATTTT
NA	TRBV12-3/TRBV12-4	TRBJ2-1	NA	CASSPARYEQFF	TGTGCCAGCAGTCCCGCCCGGTATGAGCAGTTCTTC
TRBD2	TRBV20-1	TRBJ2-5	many	CSARQPGLGAETQYF	TGCAGTGCTAGACAACCGGGACTAGGCGCTGAGACCCAGTACTTC
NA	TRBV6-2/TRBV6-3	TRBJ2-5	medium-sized	CASSWDDYQETQYF	TGTGCCAGCAGCTGGGACGATTACCAAGAGACCCAGTACTTC
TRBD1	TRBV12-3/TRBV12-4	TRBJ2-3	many	CASSSLGTGVGADTQYF	TGTGCCAGCAGTTCCCTGGGGACAGGGGTTGGGGCAGATACGCAGTATTTT
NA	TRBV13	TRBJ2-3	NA	CASSLAQGSTDTQYF	TGTGCCAGCAGCTTAGCCCAGGGTAGCACAGATACGCAGTATTTT
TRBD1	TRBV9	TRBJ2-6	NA	CASGQGEAGGRSGANVLTF	TGTGCCAGCGGCCAAGGGGAGGCAGGGGGCCGATCTGGGGCCAACGTCCTGACTTTC
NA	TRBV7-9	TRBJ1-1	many	CASSSSTKATTEAFF	TGTGCCAGCAGCTCCTCCACGAAGGCCACTACTGAAGCTTTCTTT
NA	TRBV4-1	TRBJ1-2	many	CASSQDMAGYGYTF	TGCGCCAGCAGCCAAGACATGGCAGGCTATGGCTACACCTTC
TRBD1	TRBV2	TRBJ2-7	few	CASSEFRDSYYEQYF	TGTGCCAGCAGTGAATTCCGGGACAGCTACTACGAGCAGTACTTC
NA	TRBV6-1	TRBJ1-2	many	CASSETGNYGYTF	TGTGCCAGCAGTGAAACGGGAAACTATGGCTACACCTTC
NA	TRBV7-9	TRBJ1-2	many	CASSILDTANYGYTF	TGTGCCAGCAGCATTCTCGACACGGCAAACTATGGCTACACCTTC
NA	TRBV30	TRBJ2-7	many	CAWSALDGFLYEQYF	TGTGCCTGGAGTGCACTGGACGGTTTCCTCTACGAGCAGTACTTC
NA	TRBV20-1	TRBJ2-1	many	CSARVEGTPPDEQFF	TGCAGTGCTAGAGTGGAGGGGACCCCCCCCGATGAGCAGTTCTTC
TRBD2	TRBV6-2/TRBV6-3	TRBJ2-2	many	CASNVLAGTGELFF	TGTGCCAGCAACGTTTTAGCGGGAACCGGGGAGCTGTTTTTT
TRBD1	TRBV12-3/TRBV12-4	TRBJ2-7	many	CASSLQLILGQGAHEQYF	TGTGCCAGCAGTTTGCAGTTGATACTAGGACAGGGGGCCCACGAGCAGTACTTC
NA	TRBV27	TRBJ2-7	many	CASSLSIGHEQYF	TGTGCCAGCAGTTTATCGATTGGCCACGAGCAGTACTTC
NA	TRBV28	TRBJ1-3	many	CASSLWSGNTIYF	TGTGCCAGCAGTTTGTGGAGCGGAAACACCATATATTTT
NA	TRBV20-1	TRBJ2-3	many	CSALESTDTQYF	TGCAGTGCTCTTGAAAGCACAGATACGCAGTATTTT
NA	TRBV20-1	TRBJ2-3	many	CSAGLGPRSDTQYF	TGCAGTGCTGGTTTGGGACCAAGGTCAGATACGCAGTATTTT
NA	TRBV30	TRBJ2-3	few	CAWSAPYGLYTDTQYF	TGTGCCTGGAGTGCACCTTACGGATTATACACAGATACGCAGTATTTC
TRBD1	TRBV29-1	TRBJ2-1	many	CSVVGGEVYEQFF	TGCAGCGTTGTAGGGGGCGAGGTCTATGAGCAGTTCTTC
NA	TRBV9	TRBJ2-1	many	CASSVAGVGNEQFF	TGTGCCAGCAGCGTAGCTGGGGTAGGCAATGAGCAGTTCTTC
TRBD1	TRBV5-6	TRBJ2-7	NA	CASSLGTGPSYEQYF	TGTGCCAGCAGCCTAGGGACAGGGCCTAGCTACGAACAGTACTTC
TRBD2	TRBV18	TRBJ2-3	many	CASSNTSGSTDTQYF	TGTGCCAGCTCCAACACTAGCGGGAGCACAGATACGCAGTATTTT
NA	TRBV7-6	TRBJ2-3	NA	CASSLEGSGSTDTQYF	TGTGCCAGCAGCTTAGAGGGTAGCGGTAGCACAGATACGCAGTATTTT
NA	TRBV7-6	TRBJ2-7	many	CASSLEVTDEQYF	TGTGCCAGCAGCTTAGAAGTGACTGACGAGCAGTACTTC
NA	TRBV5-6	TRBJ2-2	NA	CASSVDSTNTGGLFF	TGTGCCAGCAGCGTGGACAGCACGAACACCGGGGGGCTGTTTTTT
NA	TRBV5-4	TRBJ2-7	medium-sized	CASSLGDRPAYEQYF	TGTGCCAGCAGCTTGGGGGACCGCCCCGCCTACGAGCAGTACTTC
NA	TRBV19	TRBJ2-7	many	CASSWAAHRAYEQYF	TGTGCCAGTAGTTGGGCGGCTCACAGAGCCTACGAGCAGTACTTC
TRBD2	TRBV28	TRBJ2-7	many	CASSWEGLAGVYEQYF	TGTGCCAGCAGCTGGGAGGGACTAGCGGGAGTGTACGAGCAGTACTTC
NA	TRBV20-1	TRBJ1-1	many	CSASGGTSTEAFF	TGCAGTGCTAGTGGCGGGACTTCCACTGAAGCTTTCTTT
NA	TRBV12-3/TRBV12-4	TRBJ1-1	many	CASSFTGGTEAFF	TGTGCCAGCAGTTTCACGGGCGGTACTGAAGCTTTCTTT
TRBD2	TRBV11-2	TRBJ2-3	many	CASSLVLASGGPTDTQYF	TGTGCCAGCAGCTTAGTTCTGGCTAGCGGGGGTCCCACAGATACGCAGTATTTT
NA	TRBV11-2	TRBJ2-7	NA	CASSPETDFYEQYF	TGTGCCAGCAGCCCCGAGACAGATTTCTACGAGCAGTACTTC
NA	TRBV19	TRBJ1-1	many	CASSIGDNTEAFF	TGTGCCAGTAGTATAGGGGACAACACTGAAGCTTTCTTT
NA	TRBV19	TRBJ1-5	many	CASTTGGQPQHF	TGTGCCAGTACCACCGGGGGTCAGCCCCAGCATTTT
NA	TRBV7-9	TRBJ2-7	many	CASRFDSYEQYF	TGTGCCAGCAGGTTCGACAGTTACGAGCAGTACTTC
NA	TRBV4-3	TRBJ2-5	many	CASSQERVETQYF	TGCGCCAGCAGCCAAGAGAGGGTAGAGACCCAGTACTTC
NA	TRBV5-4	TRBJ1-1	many	CAGSDTTMNTEAFF	TGTGCCGGATCGGACACGACCATGAACACTGAAGCTTTCTTT
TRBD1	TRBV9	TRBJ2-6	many	CASSEETGEELSLRGANVLTF	TGTGCCAGCAGCGAGGAGACAGGGGAGGAGTTGTCATTGCGCGGGGCCAACGTCCTGACTTTC
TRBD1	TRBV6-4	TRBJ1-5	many	CASSDPGTGRYYQPQHF	TGTGCCAGCAGTGACCCCGGGACAGGGAGGTACTATCAGCCCCAGCATTTT
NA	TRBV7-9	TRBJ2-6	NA	CASSSGTSGANVLTF	TGTGCCAGCAGCTCAGGCACCTCTGGGGCCAACGTCCTGACTTTC
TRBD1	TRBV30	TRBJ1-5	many	CAWSVGQGRQPQHF	TGTGCCTGGAGTGTTGGACAGGGTCGTCAGCCCCAGCATTTT
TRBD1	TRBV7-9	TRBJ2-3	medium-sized	CASSLAPGGAPDTQYF	TGTGCCAGCAGCTTAGCCCCAGGGGGCGCACCAGATACGCAGTATTTT
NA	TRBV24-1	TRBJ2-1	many	CATSDDVGSYNEQFF	TGTGCCACCAGTGATGACGTTGGATCCTACAATGAGCAGTTCTTC
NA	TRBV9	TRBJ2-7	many	CASSVTGENYEQYF	TGTGCCAGCAGCGTAACGGGGGAAAACTACGAGCAGTACTTC
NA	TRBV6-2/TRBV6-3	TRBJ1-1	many	CASSYAIGGGLEAFF	TGTGCCAGCAGTTACGCGATCGGCGGGGGCCTCGAAGCTTTCTTT
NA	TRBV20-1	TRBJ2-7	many	CSARVGPDSYEQYF	TGCAGTGCTAGAGTGGGACCGGACTCCTACGAGCAGTACTTC
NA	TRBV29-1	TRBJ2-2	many	CSVLTGSNTGELFF	TGCAGCGTTCTGACAGGTTCGAACACCGGGGAGCTGTTTTTT
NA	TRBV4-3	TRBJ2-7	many	CASSQEVMAARSSYEQYF	TGCGCCAGCAGCCAAGAGGTTATGGCAGCCAGGAGCTCCTACGAGCAGTACTTC
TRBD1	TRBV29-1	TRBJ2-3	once	CRVGGYPSDRGYSTDTQYF	TGCCGCGTTGGAGGGTACCCCTCCGACAGGGGGTATTCTACAGATACGCAGTATTTC
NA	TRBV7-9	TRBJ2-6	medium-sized	CASSSGGSGANVLTF	TGTGCCAGCAGCTCCGGTGGCTCTGGGGCCAACGTCCTGACTTTC